This T cell receptor (beta chain) is drawn from a study of T-cell reconstitution after alpha-beta-depleted transplantation in children. This clonotype was counted many times. Germline V CDR1 and CDR2: MNHEY, SVGAGI. J gave up 7 bases and V 2 bases, and 9 bases lay outside the gene matches. The CDR3 length is 17 residues. Researchers prepared the TCRbeta library using unique molecular identifiers, the study reports. TCRdb itself ran the PCR reads through MiXCR, one entry per CDR3 protein. The sample has about 300,000 distinct CDR3 sequences, around 9.1% seen once. The receptor's source is a boy in the first two years of life with acute myeloid leukemia, due to receive a stem cell transplant. This sequence joins TRBV6-5 and TRBJ2-1, with TRBD1 matching over 12 bases. This specimen was PBMCs, taken before TCRalphabeta/CD19-depleted stem cell transplant. CDR3 sequence: CASSYGRDRGRGNEQFF. The CDR3 region has the DNA TGTGCCAGCAGTTACGGCCGGGACAGGGGGCGGGGAAATGAGCAGTTCTTC.